This TCR beta chain is from a study of blood T cell repertoires in COVID-19. On the study more broadly: The study drew acute and convalescent COVID-19 samples from the United States, Italy and Spain.

This clone was counted only a few times. V was clipped by 5 bases and J by 1 base; unmatched bases: 3. This CDR3 comprises 16 residues. Germline assignment: CDR1 SGHAT and CDR2 FQNNGV. The repertoire was sequenced with immunoSEQ multiplex PCR; TCRdb's copy has only in-frame clones and lacks some. The data contain 100,000 or so clones, about 75% of them seen just once; the ten biggest clones take up approximately 20%. This clonotype was obtained from a woman aged 65 to 85 with acute or convalescent COVID-19. The rearrangement joins TRBV11-2 to TRBJ1-5; TRBD1 matches 12 bases. Sequencing input: peripheral blood. The CDR3 nucleotides are TGTGCCAGCAGCCTTGGGACAGGGGGCAGCAATCAGCCCCAGCATTTT. It codes for CASSLGTGGSNQPQHF.